This T cell receptor beta chain comes out of a study of CD8+ T cells in alopecia areata. This clone was observed a few times. Trimming cost V 1 base and J 2 bases, with 6 bases left between them. CDR3 size: 13 residues. Germline CDR1 reads SNHLY; CDR2 reads FYNNEI. TCR sequencing used cDNA made by reverse transcription of extracted RNA. Method: immunoSEQ multiplex PCR; TCRdb's copy keeps in-frame clones and lacks some. There are about 130,000 clones in the sample; 49% occur only once, and 18% lies in the top ten. This specimen consisted of CD8+ T cells sorted from blood, obtained at week 0. The clonotype comes from a human donor with alopecia areata. The chain joins TRBV2 to TRBJ2-7, with unresolved D. The CDR3 DNA reads as TGTGCCAGCAGTGAAGGGGCAGCCTACGAGCAGTACTTC. Its translation: CASSEGAAYEQYF.